What follows is one TCR beta chain and its context. Antigen: not known. This sample stems from a study of shared clonotypes between healthy human individuals. Overall study context: Samples came from two female and a few male donors aged 18 to 49. Study findings and constraints: Clonotypes that were shared across several donors made up around 5% of naive CD4 clonotypes.

Per the germline V gene, CDR1 is LGHNA and CDR2 is YSLEER. The CDR3 contains 14 residues. The V end lost 0 bases, the J end lost 6 bases, and 11 bases lay between the germline ends. In the original workflow: Owing to the provision of junction-only sequences devoid of quality scores by immunoSEQ, filtering differed. Sequencing used immunoSEQ multiplex PCR; TCRdb keeps in-frame clones, though not all of them. Clone size and V and J calls were adopted from that table, with D and trimming inferred from the DNA. The sample contains 2 million to 2.5 million clones, around 95% of which appear only once. V gene TRBV4-3 combines with J gene TRBJ1-2, with no clear D. This receptor was obtained from a young man in good health. The sequenced material came from naive CD4+ T cells sorted from blood. Subset indicated: CD45RA+ positively selected. The CDR3 region is CASSQDLGKNGYTF. The DNA for the CDR3 is TGCGCCAGCAGCCAAGATTTAGGCAAAAATGGCTACACCTTC.